This entry lists 20 T cell receptor beta chains sequenced from one sample in a study of shared clonotypes between healthy human individuals. Sequencing was performed with immunoSEQ multiplex PCR; in TCRdb, only in-frame clones are kept and a portion is missing. The data contain a few hundred thousand clones, roughly 70% of them seen just once; the ten biggest clones take up about a tenth. The sequenced material came from memory CD4+ T cells sorted from blood. Subset described: CD45RA-negative fraction. These receptors all come from a man younger than 40 in good health.

This clone was counted once. The junction and the germline gene differ at one end; a read error may be behind it. The chain carries TRBV18 and TRBJ2-7, with 10 positions matching TRBD1. This CDR3 is 12 amino acids long. Germline CDR1 and CDR2: KGHSH and LQKENI. The CDR3 bases are TGTGCCAGCTCACCACCGACAGGGGGCAGGGACTTC. This encodes CASSPPTGGRDF.

The rearrangement links TRBV7-2 to TRBJ2-2; D may be TRBD2 (5 bases). The V end was cut by 5 bases, the J end by 6 bases, with 10 bases between. The CDR3 is 13 amino acids. CDR1 is SGHTA and CDR2 is FQGNSA in the germline V gene. The CDR3 DNA sequence: TGTGCCAGCAGCCCCCCGAGGGCCGGGGAGCTGTTTTTT. The encoded protein is CASSPPRAGELFF.

J is TRBJ2-5 and V is TRBV15; D uncertain. Germline values: CDR1 LNHNV, CDR2 YYDKDF (reference sequence). The CDR3 is made up of 13 amino acids. V was trimmed by 6 bases and J by 1 base, leaving 9 bases between them. The CDR3 here is CATSRTIQETQYF. CDR3 coding DNA: TGTGCCACCAGTAGGACGATCCAAGAGACCCAGTACTTC.

J is TRBJ2-3 and V is TRBV7-2, with 7 bases identical to TRBD2. The junction had 1 base not matched to a gene; V was cut back by 5 bases and J by 2 bases. Germline V gives CDR1 SGHTA, CDR2 FQGNSA. This CDR3 is built from 13 residues. The CDR3 sequence: CASSAGATDTQYF. Written as DNA, the CDR3 is TGTGCCAGCAGCGCGGGAGCCACAGATACGCAGTATTTT.

On this clone itself: A read error may be the cause here, since a much bigger clone is one base away. The chain carries TRBV14 and TRBJ1-1; D remains ambiguous. CDR3 size: 13 residues. V lost 1 base to trimming and J lost 0 bases, with 3 bases between them. Germline-derived CDR1 and CDR2 are SGHDN and FVKESK. The CDR3 reads CASSQGVNTEAFF. For the CDR3, the DNA is TGTGCCAGCAGCCAAGGGGTGAACACTGAAGCTTTCTTT.

The genes are TRBV5-3 and TRBJ1-1; the D gene is possibly TRBD1 (6 bases). TRBV5-3 is assigned to the ORF class and has an uncertain function. The V end lost 3 bases, the J end lost 7 bases, and 10 bases lay between the germline ends. The CDR3 is 12 residues long. The CDR3 DNA is TGTGCCAGAAGCTCCGGGACAATTGAAGCTTTCTTT. Its protein product is CARSSGTIEAFF.

This chain connects TRBV7-8 to TRBJ1-6; D unresolved. V was shortened by 8 bases and J by 0 bases, with 8 bases between the two germline ends. CDR1 and CDR2 (germline): SGHVS, FQNEAQ. This CDR3 is built from 14 residues. This CDR3 reads CASGYSSYNSPLHF. The CDR3 nucleotides read TGTGCCAGCGGTTATAGCTCCTATAATTCACCCCTCCACTTT.

In its sample, this clone was seen a few times. The chain links TRBV28 to TRBJ2-3; D could derive from TRBD1 or TRBD2 (5 bases each). V lost 4 bases and J lost 5, with 22 bases in between. From germline, CDR1 is MDHEN and CDR2 SYDVKM. This CDR3 region has 17 residues. The DNA of the CDR3 is TGTGCCAGCAGTTCCGCACCCGGGACGGGGCCGCGAGATACGCAGTATTTT. Protein sequence: CASSSAPGTGPRDTQYF.

This chain links TRBV7-7 with TRBJ2-1, with 16 bases identical to TRBD2. V gave up 5 bases and J gave up 8 bases; unmatched junction bases: 3. The CDR3 is 15 residues long. The V gene's germline CDR1 is SSHAT and CDR2 FNYEAQ (reference sequence). CDR3 coding DNA: TGTGCCAGCAGCCCGGGACTAGCGGGAGGGGATGAGCAGTTCTTC. This gives the protein CASSPGLAGGDEQFF.

V is TRBV11-3 and J is TRBJ2-5, with D possibly TRBD2 on 5 matching bases. The ends were cut back, 5 bases at V and 4 bases at J, with 14 bases in the middle. Per germline, CDR1 SGHNT and CDR2 YENEEA. The CDR3 sequence is 14 residues long. CDR3 nucleotides: TGTGCCAGCAGCCCAGATCCAGGAGGAGAGACCCAGTACTTC. It encodes CASSPDPGGETQYF.

V is TRBV19 and J is TRBJ2-7, with a tentative D call TRBD1 (6 bases). This CDR3 has 14 residues. V was trimmed by 3 bases and J by 3 bases, leaving 12 bases between them. Germline CDR1 is LNHDA and CDR2 is SQIVND (reference sequence). CDR3 bases: TGTGCCAGTAGTATTTGGACAGAATACTACGAGCAGTACTTC. Its translation: CASSIWTEYYEQYF.

The chain has TRBV18 and TRBJ2-1; TRBD2 aligns across 8 bases. The CDR3 totals 15 residues. Germline loops: CDR1 KGHSH, CDR2 LQKENI. Unmatched junction bases numbered 5, after V lost 2 bases and J lost 5 bases. The DNA of the CDR3 is TGTGCCAGCTCACCAAGACTAGCGAGCGACAATGAGCAGTTCTTC. This encodes CASSPRLASDNEQFF. Variable domain in full (rest from reference TRBV18 and TRBJ2-1): NAGVMQNPRHLVRRRGQEARLRCSPMKGHSHVYWYRQLPEEGLKFMVYLQKENIIDESGMPKERFSAEFPKEGPSILRIQQVVRGDSAAYFCASSPRLASDNEQFFGPGTRLTVL.

This clone has a handful of counts. The rearrangement uses TRBV5-1 and TRBJ2-7; 10 bases fit TRBD2. The CDR3 has 15 residues. V was clipped by 6 bases and J by 3 bases; unmatched bases: 9. The germline gives CDR1 SGHRS, CDR2 YFSETQ. The CDR3 protein is CASKKSSGSIYEQYF. CDR3 nucleotides: TGCGCCAGCAAAAAATCTAGCGGGAGTATCTACGAGCAGTACTTC.

The rearrangement joins TRBV6-5 to TRBJ1-2; the D is unclear. V dropped 0 bases and J dropped 4 bases, with 6 bases sitting between them. CDR1 and CDR2 (germline): MNHEY, SVGAGI. The CDR3 extends over 13 amino acids. The DNA for the CDR3 is TGTGCCAGCAGTTACTCCGGTAGCTATGGCTACACCTTC. The encoded protein is CASSYSGSYGYTF.

The CDR3 is CASSRDPFYEQYF. CDR3 coding DNA: TGTGCCAGCAGCCGGGACCCATTCTACGAGCAGTACTTC. V usage is TRBV6-1 and J usage is TRBJ2-7; tentatively, D is TRBD1 or TRBD2 (5 bases each). V lost 6 bases and J 3 bases, leaving 12 bases between the germline ends. Germline CDR1 reads MNHNS; CDR2 reads SASEGT. The CDR3 is made up of 13 amino acids.

The chain is built from TRBV6-5 and TRBJ2-3; unclear D gene. Looked up from germline, CDR1 is MNHEY and CDR2 is SVGAGI. V lost 7 bases, J lost 6 bases, and 14 bases lay in between. CDR3 size: 13 residues. CDR3 DNA sequence: TGTGCCAGCACCACACCGGGTTCCGATACGCAGTATTTT. Amino acid sequence: CASTTPGSDTQYF.

This clone has only one observation. The CDR3: CASRRPERTRETQYF. In DNA form, the CDR3 reads TGTGCCAGTAGGAGACCTGAACGGACACGCGAGACCCAGTACTTC. The V and J genes are TRBV19 and TRBJ2-5, with a tentative D call TRBD1 (5 bases). CDR1 and CDR2 from the germline V gene are LNHDA and SQIVND (reference sequence). The CDR3 has 15 residues. V lost 6 bases, J lost 5 bases, and 19 bases lay in between.

This rearrangement joins TRBV5-1 to TRBJ1-1; D is perhaps TRBD1 (5 bases). The V end lost 7 bases, the J end lost 1 base, and 20 bases lay between the germline ends. CDR3 length: 16 amino acids. Germline assignment: CDR1 SGHRS and CDR2 YFSETQ. CDR3 DNA: TGCGCCAGCGGTACGACAGCAGGGAGGGGGAACACTGAAGCTTTCTTT. Translation gives CASGTTAGRGNTEAFF.

The rearrangement uses TRBV7-9 and TRBJ2-3; the match to TRBD2 covers 10 bases. With 2 bases clipped from V and 6 bases from J, the junction kept 8 bases outside the gene matches. CDR1 is SEHNR and CDR2 is FQNEAQ in the germline V gene (reference sequence). The CDR3 is 16 residues long. The CDR3 here is CASSLSLAGAVDTQYF. The CDR3 region has the DNA TGTGCCAGCAGCTTATCTCTAGCGGGGGCCGTGGATACGCAGTATTTT.

Details on this clone: Other nucleotide sequences from this sample produce the same CDR3. The rearrangement uses TRBV6-1 and TRBJ2-3; tentatively, D is TRBD1 (6 bases). V was clipped by 5 bases and J by 1 base, with 13 bases between them. The CDR3 totals 15 residues. Germline V gene data show CDR1 as MNHNS and CDR2 as SASEGT. The CDR3 nucleotides are TGTGCCAGCAGTAAAACTCCAGGGGGCACAGATACGCAGTATTTT. It yields the protein CASSKTPGGTDTQYF.